The rows below give T cell receptor beta chains drawn from one sample of a study of blood T cell repertoires in COVID-19. Only in-frame clones appear in the TCRdb table, and some are missing; sequencing was by immunoSEQ multiplex PCR. In the table there are more than 200,000 clones, less than 85% of which are singletons. The source material was PBMCs or T cells enriched from blood (not recorded which). Source of these receptors: a man aged 60 to 69 who had recovered from COVID-19. Each CDR3 is given with its conserved first and last residue. D genes are given only for firm matches. Rows give clone size only sometimes, using once, few, many, or a class for an expanded clone.

J: TRBJ1-2
D: TRBD1
V: TRBV7-2
size: .
CDR3: CASRQTGTGGNGYTF
DNA: TGTGCCAGCAGACAGACCGGGACAGGGGGCAATGGCTACACCTTC

J: TRBJ2-3
D: TRBD2
V: TRBV7-3
size: .
CDR3: CASSSRTSGGQDTQYF
DNA: TGTGCCAGCAGCTCAAGGACTAGCGGGGGGCAGGATACGCAGTATTTT

J: TRBJ1-1
D: .
V: TRBV2
size: few
CDR3: CASSLNTEAFF
DNA: TGTGCCAGCAGCCTAAACACTGAAGCTTTCTTT

J: TRBJ2-5
D: .
V: TRBV29-1
size: few
CDR3: CSVVRGQETQYF
DNA: TGCAGCGTTGTAAGGGGCCAAGAGACCCAGTACTTC

J: TRBJ1-2
D: TRBD1
V: TRBV28
size: .
CDR3: CASGTGGAGEYGYTF
DNA: TGTGCCAGCGGGACAGGGGGCGCTGGAGAATATGGCTACACCTTC

J: TRBJ1-6
D: TRBD1
V: TRBV14
size: few
CDR3: CASSQSLTGNYNSPLHF
DNA: TGTGCCAGCAGCCAATCCCTGACAGGGAATTATAATTCACCCCTCCACTTT

J: TRBJ1-4
D: .
V: TRBV18
size: .
CDR3: CASSPRRGEKLFF
DNA: TGTGCCAGCTCACCCCGCAGGGGAGAAAAACTGTTTTTT

J: TRBJ1-6
D: .
V: TRBV5-1
size: .
CDR3: CASSLGQGLYNSPLHF
DNA: TGCGCCAGCAGCTTGGGGCAGGGGCTCTATAATTCACCCCTCCACTTT

J: TRBJ1-1
D: TRBD1
V: TRBV19
size: few
CDR3: CASSMGDRLYTEAFF
DNA: TGTGCCAGTAGTATGGGGGACAGGCTATACACTGAAGCTTTCTTT

J: TRBJ2-3
D: TRBD1
V: TRBV7-2
size: .
CDR3: CASSSPFGTGDSSTDTQYF
DNA: TGTGCCAGCAGCTCACCATTCGGGACAGGGGATTCTAGCACAGATACGCAGTATTTT

J: TRBJ2-2
D: TRBD1
V: TRBV2
size: .
CDR3: CASSPGQGITGELFF
DNA: TGTGCCAGCAGTCCCGGACAGGGGATCACCGGGGAGCTGTTTTTT

J: TRBJ1-1
D: .
V: TRBV11-3
size: once
CDR3: CASSLGAWVNTEAFF
DNA: TGTGCCAGCAGCCTGGGGGCGTGGGTGAACACTGAAGCTTTCTTT

J: TRBJ1-1
D: .
V: TRBV5-1
size: .
CDR3: CASSREENTEAFF
DNA: TGCGCCAGCAGCCGGGAGGAGAACACTGAAGCTTTCTTT

J: TRBJ2-2
D: TRBD1
V: TRBV19
size: .
CDR3: CASSILGQGVGELFF
DNA: TGTGCCAGTAGTATTTTGGGACAGGGGGTCGGGGAGCTGTTTTTT

J: TRBJ2-3
D: .
V: TRBV11-3
size: .
CDR3: CASSFYGGASTDTQYF
DNA: TGTGCCAGCAGCTTCTATGGGGGGGCCAGCACAGATACGCAGTATTTT

J: TRBJ1-4
D: TRBD1
V: TRBV19
size: .
CDR3: CASSMDRGRGNEKLFF
DNA: TGTGCCAGTAGTATGGACAGGGGGCGAGGTAATGAAAAACTGTTTTTT

J: TRBJ1-4
D: TRBD1
V: TRBV5-1
size: .
CDR3: CASSPGGQGAKLFF
DNA: TGCGCCAGCAGCCCCGGGGGACAGGGGGCAAAACTGTTTTTT

J: TRBJ2-7
D: TRBD1
V: TRBV19
size: .
CDR3: CASSRQGRRNNEQYF
DNA: TGTGCCAGTAGCAGACAGGGGCGTAGAAACAACGAGCAGTACTTC

J: TRBJ1-1
D: .
V: TRBV6-1
size: .
CDR3: CASSEKGGNTEAFF
DNA: TGTGCCAGCAGTGAAAAAGGAGGGAACACTGAAGCTTTCTTT

J: TRBJ2-7
D: TRBD1
V: TRBV2
size: .
CDR3: CASSWTGVEQYF
DNA: TGTGCCAGCAGTTGGACAGGGGTCGAGCAGTACTTC

J: TRBJ2-1
D: TRBD1
V: TRBV18
size: .
CDR3: CASSQTGGFNEQFF
DNA: TGTGCCAGCTCACAAACAGGGGGTTTCAATGAGCAGTTCTTC

J: TRBJ1-1
D: TRBD1
V: TRBV7-2
size: .
CDR3: CASSLIPVRGQGETEAFF
DNA: TGTGCCAGCAGCTTAATACCAGTTAGGGGACAGGGAGAAACTGAAGCTTTCTTT

J: TRBJ1-1
D: .
V: TRBV29-1
size: .
CDR3: CSVEVQGGTEAFF
DNA: TGCAGCGTCGAGGTGCAGGGTGGGACTGAAGCTTTCTTT

J: TRBJ2-7
D: .
V: TRBV28
size: .
CDR3: CASSYPGGSYEQYF
DNA: TGTGCCAGCAGTTACCCCGGCGGTTCCTACGAGCAGTACTTC

J: TRBJ1-3
D: TRBD1
V: TRBV7-2
size: .
CDR3: CASSIRTGFSGNTIYF
DNA: TGTGCCAGCAGCATCCGGACAGGATTCTCTGGAAACACCATATATTTT

J: TRBJ1-6
D: .
V: TRBV5-6
size: .
CDR3: CASSLQGPRYNSPLHF
DNA: TGTGCCAGCAGCTTGCAGGGGCCGAGGTATAATTCACCCCTCCACTTT

J: TRBJ2-4
D: .
V: TRBV7-9
size: .
CDR3: CASSPQGSGSKNIQYF
DNA: TGTGCCAGCAGCCCACAGGGGAGCGGGAGCAAAAACATTCAGTACTTC

J: TRBJ2-2
D: TRBD1
V: TRBV7-6
size: once
CDR3: CASSLGAGQAAGELFF
DNA: TGTGCCAGCAGCTTAGGCGCGGGACAGGCTGCCGGGGAGCTGTTTTTT

J: TRBJ1-3
D: .
V: TRBV19
size: .
CDR3: CASSRGVSGNTIYF
DNA: TGTGCCAGTAGTAGGGGAGTCTCTGGAAACACCATATATTTT

J: TRBJ1-3
D: TRBD1
V: TRBV28
size: .
CDR3: CASSLWGRAGGSGNTIYF
DNA: TGTGCCAGCAGTTTATGGGGGCGGGCAGGGGGCTCTGGAAACACCATATATTTT

J: TRBJ1-1
D: .
V: TRBV19
size: .
CDR3: CASSSNGADTEAFF
DNA: TGTGCCAGTAGTTCCAATGGCGCGGACACTGAAGCTTTCTTT

J: TRBJ2-7
D: TRBD1
V: TRBV11-2
size: .
CDR3: CASSLGSRDSYEQYF
DNA: TGTGCCAGCAGCTTAGGGTCCCGGGACAGTTACGAGCAGTACTTC

J: TRBJ1-3
D: TRBD1
V: TRBV2
size: once
CDR3: CASRQGSGNTIYF
DNA: TGTGCCAGCAGACAGGGGTCTGGAAACACCATATATTTT

J: TRBJ1-2
D: .
V: TRBV10-2
size: .
CDR3: CASRGGSDGYTF
DNA: TGCGCCAGCCGGGGTGGATCAGATGGCTACACCTTC

J: TRBJ2-1
D: .
V: TRBV21-1
size: .
CDR3: CASSKASGTGCLGVNEQFF
DNA: TGTGCCAGCAGCAAAGCCTCCGGGACAGGTTGTTTGGGCGTCAATGAGCAGTTCTTC

J: TRBJ2-1
D: TRBD2
V: TRBV7-3
size: .
CDR3: CASSQPKAGGRNEQFF
DNA: TGTGCCAGCAGCCAACCCAAAGCGGGGGGGAGGAATGAGCAGTTCTTC

J: TRBJ2-6
D: TRBD1
V: TRBV11-2
size: .
CDR3: CASSPGTDGANVLTF
DNA: TGTGCCAGCAGCCCCGGGACAGATGGGGCCAACGTCCTGACTTTC

J: TRBJ1-2
D: .
V: TRBV7-6
size: .
CDR3: CASSLAMGRSNYGYTF
DNA: TGTGCCAGCAGCTTAGCTATGGGGAGGAGTAACTATGGCTACACCTTC

J: TRBJ2-6
D: TRBD1
V: TRBV19
size: .
CDR3: CASSPTGTGPGANVLTF
DNA: TGTGCCAGTAGCCCAACCGGGACAGGCCCTGGGGCCAACGTCCTGACTTTC

J: TRBJ1-4
D: .
V: TRBV7-8
size: few
CDR3: CASGRLGGLTNEKLFF
DNA: TGTGCCAGCGGGAGGCTCGGGGGATTAACTAATGAAAAACTGTTTTTT

J: TRBJ2-5
D: TRBD2
V: TRBV7-2
size: .
CDR3: CASTVSGGGTWETQYF
DNA: TGTGCCAGCACCGTTAGCGGGGGGGGTACCTGGGAGACCCAGTACTTC

J: TRBJ1-1
D: .
V: TRBV19
size: once
CDR3: CASSINRGEGEAFF
DNA: TGTGCCAGTAGTATTAACCGGGGGGAAGGTGAAGCTTTCTTT

J: TRBJ2-3
D: TRBD1
V: TRBV11-2
size: .
CDR3: CASSQGARGVTDTQYF
DNA: TGTGCCAGCAGCCAGGGGGCTAGAGGTGTGACAGATACGCAGTATTTT

J: TRBJ2-3
D: .
V: TRBV5-6
size: .
CDR3: CASSLVGTDTQYF
DNA: TGTGCCAGCAGCTTGGTCGGGACAGATACGCAGTATTTT

J: TRBJ2-1
D: TRBD2
V: TRBV6-5
size: .
CDR3: CASSYALAGVNEQFF
DNA: TGTGCCAGCAGTTACGCACTAGCGGGGGTCAATGAGCAGTTCTTC

J: TRBJ1-4
D: .
V: TRBV7-9
size: few
CDR3: CASSLRSAENEKLFF
DNA: TGTGCCAGCAGCCTTCGATCCGCGGAAAATGAAAAACTGTTTTTT

J: TRBJ2-7
D: TRBD1
V: TRBV4-1
size: .
CDR3: CASSQGTGDYEQYF
DNA: TGCGCCAGCAGCCAAGGGACAGGAGATTACGAGCAGTACTTC

J: TRBJ1-2
D: TRBD1
V: TRBV27
size: .
CDR3: CASSPYSGTDNYGYTF
DNA: TGTGCCAGCAGCCCTTATAGCGGGACAGATAACTATGGCTACACCTTC

J: TRBJ1-4
D: .
V: TRBV4-3
size: .
CDR3: CASSQEVRGAQSEKLFF
DNA: TGCGCCAGCAGCCAAGAAGTGCGCGGGGCCCAGTCTGAAAAACTGTTTTTT